These T cell receptor beta chains were read from a single sample in a study of human T cells and chemical hapten exposure. TCRdb independently ran MiXCR on the RACE reads; one entry per CDR3 protein. The repertoire consists of fewer than 200,000 distinct CDR3 sequences, with around 30% occurring once and the leading ten covering just under 3%. This specimen consisted of whole blood, obtained in connection with sensitization to the hapten diphenylcyclopropenone (DPC). These receptors all stem from a woman aged 30 to 39 with alopecia areata. Some clones in this sample may be carry-over from other donors' samples. The CDR3 runs from the conserved cysteine through the conserved F or W. D genes are given only for firm matches. Clone sizes are given selectively: once, few, many, or a class where the clone is expanded.

V gene	clone size	J gene	D gene	CDR3 length	CDR3 DNA	CDR3 protein
TRBV29-1	-	TRBJ2-3	TRBD2	13	TGCAGCGTTGACGGGACTAGAGGGGATACGCAGTATTTT	CSVDGTRGDTQYF
TRBV18	few	TRBJ2-7	TRBD1	16	TGTGCCAGCTCACCAAATTCAGGGGGCCCCACCTACGAGCAGTACTTC	CASSPNSGGPTYEQYF
TRBV2	once	TRBJ2-1	-	15	TGTGCCAGCAGTGCGGAACAGGGAGGGTACAATGAGCAGTTCTTC	CASSAEQGGYNEQFF
TRBV25-1	-	TRBJ1-2	-	12	TGTGCCAGCAGTGATGGGGGACTTGGCTACACCTTC	CASSDGGLGYTF
TRBV4-3	few	TRBJ2-3	-	15	TGCGCCAGCAGCCAAGGGACTCTTCATGCAGATACGCAGTATTTT	CASSQGTLHADTQYF
TRBV28	-	TRBJ1-2	-	14	TGTGCCAGCAGTTTCGGGGGGATGGCATATGGCTACACCTTC	CASSFGGMAYGYTF
TRBV29-1	few	TRBJ2-7	-	13	TGCAGCGTTGAAGACATGGACAGCTACGAGCAGTACTTC	CSVEDMDSYEQYF
TRBV7-2	-	TRBJ2-2	-	15	TGTGCCAGCAGCTTAGATGGGAGGAACACCGGGGAGCTGTTTTTT	CASSLDGRNTGELFF
TRBV2	few	TRBJ2-3	-	14	TGTGCCAGCAGTGAAGTCCGGGGATTGGATACGCAGTATTTT	CASSEVRGLDTQYF
TRBV15	few	TRBJ1-2	-	16	TGTGCCACCAGCAGAGATCCCGGAACACATCGGGGTGGCTACACCTTC	CATSRDPGTHRGGYTF
TRBV7-8	-	TRBJ2-3	TRBD2	18	TGTGCCAGCAGCTTAGGCCCTCCACTAGCGTCTAGCACAGATACGCAGTATTTT	CASSLGPPLASSTDTQYF
TRBV9	-	TRBJ2-3	-	13	TGTGCCAGCAACCGGGACAACACAGATACGCAGTATTTT	CASNRDNTDTQYF
TRBV7-2	once	TRBJ2-7	-	13	TGTGCCAGCAGCTTAGTCGGGGGCCGAGAGCAGTACTTC	CASSLVGGREQYF
TRBV29-1	few	TRBJ2-1	-	14	TGCAGCGGGGCGGACCCCTCCTCCTACAATGAGCAGTTCTTC	CSGADPSSYNEQFF
TRBV20-1	-	TRBJ2-7	-	10	TGCAGTGCGCTCGCCAACGAGCAGTACTTC	CSALANEQYF
TRBV10-1	many	TRBJ2-1	-	13	TGCGCCAGCTTTACGGACCTTGGGGATGAGCAGTTCTTC	CASFTDLGDEQFF
TRBV24-1	-	TRBJ2-7	-	11	TGTGCCACCAGTGAGGGCTACGAGCAGTACTTC	CATSEGYEQYF
TRBV20-1	few	TRBJ1-1	-	12	TGCAGTGCTAGATATGGGGGCACTGAAGCTTTCTTT	CSARYGGTEAFF
TRBV14	-	TRBJ1-2	-	13	TGTGCCAGCAGCCTGCAGCTAAACTATGGCTACACCTTC	CASSLQLNYGYTF
TRBV7-9	-	TRBJ2-1	TRBD2	17	TGTGCCAGCAGCTTAGGAGGCCTAGCGGGAGACCACAATGAGCAGTTCTTC	CASSLGGLAGDHNEQFF
TRBV20-1	many	TRBJ1-2	-	15	TGCAGTGCTAGATCCTGGGGGGGGGGCGCGGAAGGCTACACCTTC	CSARSWGGGAEGYTF
TRBV28	-	TRBJ2-4	TRBD2	14	TGTGCCAGCAGACGGACGGGGGGCAAAAACATTCAGTACTTC	CASRRTGGKNIQYF
TRBV7-2	few	TRBJ2-1	TRBD1	16	TGTGCCAGCAGCCCGCGACAGGGATGGTCCTACAATGAGCAGTTCTTC	CASSPRQGWSYNEQFF
TRBV28	-	TRBJ2-2	-	15	TGTGCCAGCAGTCCCCCAAGCGTTAGGGCCGGGGAGCTGTTTTTT	CASSPPSVRAGELFF
TRBV7-2	-	TRBJ1-6	-	14	TGTGCCAGCAGCTTAGCGGATGGGAATTCACCCCTCCACTTT	CASSLADGNSPLHF
TRBV27	-	TRBJ2-3	TRBD1	16	TGTGCCAGCAGTCCGTGGGACAGGGGACCTACAGATACGCAGTATTTT	CASSPWDRGPTDTQYF
TRBV5-1	many	TRBJ2-7	-	13	TGCGCCAGCAGCTTGGCGCAGTCCTACGAGCAGTACTTC	CASSLAQSYEQYF
TRBV6-1	-	TRBJ2-1	-	14	TGTGCCAGCAGTTCCCCGCCAGGGCTAGATGAGCAGTTCTTC	CASSSPPGLDEQFF
TRBV4-1	-	TRBJ2-5	TRBD1	14	TGCGCCAGCAGCCAACCGGGACAGCAAGAGACCCAGTACTTC	CASSQPGQQETQYF
TRBV7-9	few	TRBJ2-1	-	17	TGTGCCAGCAGCTTAGGTTCCCGACTTTCTTCCTACAATGAGCAGTTCTTC	CASSLGSRLSSYNEQFF
TRBV4-1	-	TRBJ2-7	TRBD1	16	TGCGCCAGCAGCCAAGATCGGTCAGGAAGGGGGCTCGAGCAGTACTTC	CASSQDRSGRGLEQYF
TRBV7-9	-	TRBJ2-1	TRBD2	15	TGTGCCAGCAGCTTACTAGCGGGGGGGCTTAGTGAGCAGTTCTTC	CASSLLAGGLSEQFF
TRBV20-1	few	TRBJ2-1	-	15	TGCAGTGCTAAGCCTAGGAGGCTGACCTACAATGAGCAGTTCTTC	CSAKPRRLTYNEQFF
TRBV12-5	-	TRBJ2-1	-	15	TGTGCTAGTGGTCCTGTGGCCCCCCGGACCAATGAGCAGTTCTTC	CASGPVAPRTNEQFF
TRBV10-3	few	TRBJ1-6	-	15	TGTGCCATCAGTGGGACTAGCTCCTATAATTCACCCCTCCACTTT	CAISGTSSYNSPLHF
TRBV5-1	-	TRBJ2-3	TRBD1	15	TGCGCCAGCACCGGGACAGGGTCTTTGGGAGATACGCAGTATTTT	CASTGTGSLGDTQYF
TRBV11-2	-	TRBJ1-2	-	13	TGTGCCAGCAGCTTAGGGCAGGAATATGGCTACACCTTC	CASSLGQEYGYTF
TRBV4-1	-	TRBJ1-4	TRBD1	15	TGCGCCAGCAGCCCCGGGGACAGGGTTGATGAAAAACTGTTTTTT	CASSPGDRVDEKLFF
TRBV11-2	few	TRBJ2-3	TRBD1	15	TGTGCCAGCAGTAAGGACAGGGGGCCCTCGGATACGCAGTATTTT	CASSKDRGPSDTQYF
TRBV6-5	-	TRBJ2-7	TRBD1	14	TGTGCCAGCAGAACGGCCGGGACAGGGAGCGGGCAGTACTTC	CASRTAGTGSGQYF
TRBV7-3	few	TRBJ2-5	TRBD2	17	TGTGCCAGCAGCAAAGACCCAGCGGGGGGGCTAAGGGAGACCCAGTACTTC	CASSKDPAGGLRETQYF
TRBV7-2	-	TRBJ1-1	-	13	TGTGCCAGCAGCTTTTCTGTGGACACTGAAGCTTTCTTT	CASSFSVDTEAFF
TRBV27	few	TRBJ2-7	-	13	TGTGCCAGCAGTTTCCCCGGCTCCTACGAGCAGTACTTC	CASSFPGSYEQYF
TRBV4-3	-	TRBJ2-5	-	14	TGCGCCAGCAGCGCGACCCCTGGAGGAGAGACCCAGTACTTC	CASSATPGGETQYF
TRBV29-1	few	TRBJ2-7	TRBD2	13	TGCAGCGTTCGCCGGGACTACCCCTACGAGCAGTACTTC	CSVRRDYPYEQYF